This TCR beta chain comes out of a study of molecular identifiers for immune sequencing clone quantification. With regard to this clonotype: A much more abundant neighbour one base away suggests this may be a read error.

In TCRdb, the PCR reads were re-called with MiXCR into one record per CDR3 protein. Of over 300,000 distinct CDR3 sequences listed, roughly a quarter are singletons. Germline assignment: CDR1 LGHNA and CDR2 YSLEER. V was clipped by 0 bases and J by 9 bases, with 17 bases between them. The CDR3 spans 15 residues. This sequence was found in a human donor in good health. Some libraries in this study had Jurkat cell RNA spiked in. Sequenced input: naive CD8+ T cells from blood, with Jurkat cell RNA spiked in. Specified subset: FACS-sorted CD8+CD4-CCR7+CD45RA+ naive T cells. The J gene is TRBJ2-5, the V gene TRBV4-3; D tentatively reads TRBD1 or TRBD2 (5 bases each). Written as DNA, the CDR3 is TGCGCCAGCAGCCAAGATCCATCCGGGGCCGGGGCCCAGTACTTC. This codes for CASSQDPSGAGAQYF.